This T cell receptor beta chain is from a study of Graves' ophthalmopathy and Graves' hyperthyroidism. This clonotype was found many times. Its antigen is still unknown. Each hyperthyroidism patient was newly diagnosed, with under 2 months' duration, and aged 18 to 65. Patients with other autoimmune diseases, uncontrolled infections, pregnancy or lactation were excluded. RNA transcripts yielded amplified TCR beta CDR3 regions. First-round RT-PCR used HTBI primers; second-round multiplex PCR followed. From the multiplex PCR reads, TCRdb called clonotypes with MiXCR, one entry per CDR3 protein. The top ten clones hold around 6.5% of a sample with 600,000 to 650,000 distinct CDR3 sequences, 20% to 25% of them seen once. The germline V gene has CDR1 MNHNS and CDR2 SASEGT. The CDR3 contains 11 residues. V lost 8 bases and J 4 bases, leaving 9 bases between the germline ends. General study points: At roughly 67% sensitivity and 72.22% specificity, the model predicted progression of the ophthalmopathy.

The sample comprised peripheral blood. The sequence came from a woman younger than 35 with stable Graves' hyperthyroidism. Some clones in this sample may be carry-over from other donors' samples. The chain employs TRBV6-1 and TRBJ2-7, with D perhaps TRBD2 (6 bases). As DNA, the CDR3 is TGTGCCAGCGGAGGGGAGTACGAGCAGTACTTC. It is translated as CASGGEYEQYF.